The source of this T cell receptor (beta chain) is a study of T-cell memory formation after mild COVID-19. Study-wide findings and caveats: Within pre-infection memory, some responding clones were found, suggesting cross-reactive memory joined. The authors left the SARS-CoV-2 specificity of second-wave clones peaking on day 37 unconfirmed.

The TCR alpha and TCR beta cDNA libraries, bearing sample barcodes and UMIs, were generated by 5'RACE using constant-segment primers. MiXCR, run by TCRdb on the 5' RACE reads, gives a single entry per CDR3 protein. The table includes hundreds of thousands of distinct CDR3 sequences, around 17% detected once. This clonotype was seen a few times. Its specificity is unknown. The CDR3 is made up of 20 amino acids. Germline-derived CDR1 and CDR2 are SGHTA and FQGTGA. V trimming: 2 bases; J trimming: 5 bases; junction bases outside the gene matches: 20. Sequenced: PBMCs or a T cell subset sorted from them (not recorded which). The sequence was collected from an adult woman who had mild COVID-19 (a few samples of this study predate the infection). Cell type and time point are not known. The chain joins TRBV7-3 to TRBJ2-2; TRBD2 agrees at 7 bases. The CDR3 region has the DNA TGTGCCAGCAGCTTAGCCGGCGGTGGGCTAGCGGACCTTGGGACCGGGGAGCTGTTTTTT. Its translation is CASSLAGGGLADLGTGELFF.